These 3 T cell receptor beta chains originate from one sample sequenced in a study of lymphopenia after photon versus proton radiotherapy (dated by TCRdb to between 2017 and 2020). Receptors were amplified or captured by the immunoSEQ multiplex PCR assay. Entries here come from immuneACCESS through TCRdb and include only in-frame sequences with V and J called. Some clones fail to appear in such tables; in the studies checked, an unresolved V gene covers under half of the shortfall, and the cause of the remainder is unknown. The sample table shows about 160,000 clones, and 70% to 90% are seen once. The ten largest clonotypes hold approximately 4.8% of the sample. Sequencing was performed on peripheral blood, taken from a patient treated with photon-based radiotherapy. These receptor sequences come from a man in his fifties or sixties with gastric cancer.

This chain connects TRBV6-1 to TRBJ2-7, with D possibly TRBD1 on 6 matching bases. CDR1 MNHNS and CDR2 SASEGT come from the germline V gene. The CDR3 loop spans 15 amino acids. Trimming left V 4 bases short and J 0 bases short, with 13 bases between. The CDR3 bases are TGTGCCAGCAGTGTGGACAGACGGAGCTCCTACGAGCAGTACTTC. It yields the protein CASSVDRRSSYEQYF.

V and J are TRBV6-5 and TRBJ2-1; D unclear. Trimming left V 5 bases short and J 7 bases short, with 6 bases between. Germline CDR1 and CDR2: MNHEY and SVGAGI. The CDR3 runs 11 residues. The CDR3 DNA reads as TGTGCCAGCAGTAGACTGAATGAGCAGTTCTTC. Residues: CASSRLNEQFF.

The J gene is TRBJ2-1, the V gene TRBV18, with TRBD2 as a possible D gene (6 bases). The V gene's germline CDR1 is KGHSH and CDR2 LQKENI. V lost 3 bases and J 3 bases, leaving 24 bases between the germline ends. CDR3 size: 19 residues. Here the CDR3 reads CASSPPGGSAGGFYNEQFF. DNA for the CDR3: TGTGCCAGCTCACCCCCCGGGGGATCCGCCGGGGGTTTCTACAATGAGCAGTTCTTC.